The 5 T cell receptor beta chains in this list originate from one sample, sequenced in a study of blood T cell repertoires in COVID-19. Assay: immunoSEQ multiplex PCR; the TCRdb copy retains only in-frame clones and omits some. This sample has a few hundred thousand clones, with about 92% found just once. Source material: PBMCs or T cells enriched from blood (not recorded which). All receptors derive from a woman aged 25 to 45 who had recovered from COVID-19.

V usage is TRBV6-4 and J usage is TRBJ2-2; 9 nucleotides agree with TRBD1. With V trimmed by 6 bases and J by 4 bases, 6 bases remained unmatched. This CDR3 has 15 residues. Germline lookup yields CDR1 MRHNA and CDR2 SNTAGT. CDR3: CASRSTGGVTGELFF. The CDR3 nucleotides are TGTGCCAGCAGATCGACAGGGGGAGTCACCGGGGAGCTGTTTTTT.

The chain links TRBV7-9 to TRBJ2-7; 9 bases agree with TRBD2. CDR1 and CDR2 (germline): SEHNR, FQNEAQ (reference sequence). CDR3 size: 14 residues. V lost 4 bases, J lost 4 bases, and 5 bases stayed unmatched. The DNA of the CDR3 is TGTGCCAGCAGCTCGACTAGCGGAAGTTACGAGCAGTACTTC. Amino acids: CASSSTSGSYEQYF.

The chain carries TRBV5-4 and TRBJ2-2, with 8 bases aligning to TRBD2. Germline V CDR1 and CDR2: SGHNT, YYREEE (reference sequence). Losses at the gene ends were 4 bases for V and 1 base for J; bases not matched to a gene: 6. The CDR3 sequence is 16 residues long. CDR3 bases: TGTGCCAGCAGCCCAGTGCGGGGGGTGAACACCGGGGAGCTGTTTTTT. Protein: CASSPVRGVNTGELFF. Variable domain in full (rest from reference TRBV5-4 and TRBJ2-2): ETGVTQSPTHLIKTRGQQVTLRCSSQSGHNTVSWYQQALGQGPQFIFQYYREEENGRGNFPPRFSGLQFPNYSSELNVNALELDDSALYLCASSPVRGVNTGELFFGEGSRLTVL.

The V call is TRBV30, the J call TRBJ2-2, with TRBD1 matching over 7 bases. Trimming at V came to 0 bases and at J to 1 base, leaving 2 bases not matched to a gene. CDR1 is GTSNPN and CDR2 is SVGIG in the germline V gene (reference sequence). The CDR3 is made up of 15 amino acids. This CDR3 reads CAWSVGTVNTGELFF. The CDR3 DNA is TGTGCCTGGAGTGTAGGGACAGTGAACACCGGGGAGCTGTTTTTT.

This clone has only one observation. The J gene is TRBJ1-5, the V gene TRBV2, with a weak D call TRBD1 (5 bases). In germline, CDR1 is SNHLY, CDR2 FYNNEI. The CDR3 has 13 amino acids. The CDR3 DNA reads TGTGCGAAGGGGAAAGGTAGCAATCAGCCCCAGCATTTT. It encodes CAKGKGSNQPQHF.